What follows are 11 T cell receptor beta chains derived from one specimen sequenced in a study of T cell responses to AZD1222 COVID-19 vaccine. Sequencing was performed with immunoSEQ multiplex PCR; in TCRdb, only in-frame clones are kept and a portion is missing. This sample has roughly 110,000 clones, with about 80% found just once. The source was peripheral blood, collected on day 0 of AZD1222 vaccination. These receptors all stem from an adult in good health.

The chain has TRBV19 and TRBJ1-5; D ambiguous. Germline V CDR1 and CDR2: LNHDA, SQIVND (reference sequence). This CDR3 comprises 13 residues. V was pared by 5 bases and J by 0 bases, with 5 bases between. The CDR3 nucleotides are TGTGCCAGTAGTGTGGCTAGCAATCAGCCCCAGCATTTT. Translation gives CASSVASNQPQHF.

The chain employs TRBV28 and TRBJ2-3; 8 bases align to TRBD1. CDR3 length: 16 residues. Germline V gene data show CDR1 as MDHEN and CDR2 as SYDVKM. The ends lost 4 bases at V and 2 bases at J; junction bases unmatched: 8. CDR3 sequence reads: CASSSPGTGNTDTQYF. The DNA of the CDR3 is TGTGCCAGCAGTTCACCCGGGACAGGTAACACAGATACGCAGTATTTT.

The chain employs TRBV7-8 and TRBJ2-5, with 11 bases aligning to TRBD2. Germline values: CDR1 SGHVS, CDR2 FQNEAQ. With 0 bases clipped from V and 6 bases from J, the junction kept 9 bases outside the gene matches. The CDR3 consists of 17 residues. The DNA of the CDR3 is TGTGCCAGCAGCTTAGCCCTAGCGGGAGGTGCCCAGCAGACCCAGTACTTC. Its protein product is CASSLALAGGAQQTQYF.

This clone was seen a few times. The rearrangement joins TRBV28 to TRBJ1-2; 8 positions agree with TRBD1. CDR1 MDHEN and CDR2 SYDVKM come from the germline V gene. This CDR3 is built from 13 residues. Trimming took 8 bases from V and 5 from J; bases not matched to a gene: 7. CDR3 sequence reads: CASGGTGPYGYTF. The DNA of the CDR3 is TGTGCCAGCGGGGGGACAGGTCCTTATGGCTACACCTTC.

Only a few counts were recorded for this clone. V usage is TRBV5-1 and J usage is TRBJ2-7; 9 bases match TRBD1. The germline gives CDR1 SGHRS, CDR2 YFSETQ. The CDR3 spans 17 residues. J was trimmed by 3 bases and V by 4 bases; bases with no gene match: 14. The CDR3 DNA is TGCGCCAGCAGCCCTTGGAGGGGTGGACAGGGGATCTACGAGCAGTACTTC. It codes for CASSPWRGGQGIYEQYF.

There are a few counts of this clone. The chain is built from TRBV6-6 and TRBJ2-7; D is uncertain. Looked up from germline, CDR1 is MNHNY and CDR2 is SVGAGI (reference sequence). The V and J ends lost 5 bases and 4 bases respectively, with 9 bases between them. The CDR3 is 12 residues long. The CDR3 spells CASSPLQYEQYF. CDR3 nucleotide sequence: TGTGCCAGCAGTCCCCTCCAATACGAGCAGTACTTC.

CDR3 sequence (DNA): TGCGCCAGCAGCTCGGACGGGACAGGGGAAGAAAAACTGTTTTTT. Protein product: CASSSDGTGEEKLFF. The chain links TRBV5-1 to TRBJ1-4; 10 bases are shared with TRBD1. Germline V lookup: CDR1 SGHRS, CDR2 YFSETQ. This CDR3 is 15 amino acids long. V lost 3 bases to trimming and J lost 8 bases; unmatched junction nucleotides: 7.

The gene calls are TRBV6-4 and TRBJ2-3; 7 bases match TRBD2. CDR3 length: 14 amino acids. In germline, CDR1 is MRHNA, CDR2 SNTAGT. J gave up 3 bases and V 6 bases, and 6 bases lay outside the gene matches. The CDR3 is CASSKGGGTDTQYF. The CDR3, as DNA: TGTGCCAGCAGCAAAGGCGGGGGAACAGATACGCAGTATTTT.

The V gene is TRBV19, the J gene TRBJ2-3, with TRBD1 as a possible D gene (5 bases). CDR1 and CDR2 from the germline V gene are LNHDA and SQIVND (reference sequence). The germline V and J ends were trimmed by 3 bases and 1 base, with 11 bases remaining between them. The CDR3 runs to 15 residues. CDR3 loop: CASSMQGEGTDTQYF. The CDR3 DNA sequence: TGTGCCAGTAGTATGCAGGGCGAGGGCACAGATACGCAGTATTTT.

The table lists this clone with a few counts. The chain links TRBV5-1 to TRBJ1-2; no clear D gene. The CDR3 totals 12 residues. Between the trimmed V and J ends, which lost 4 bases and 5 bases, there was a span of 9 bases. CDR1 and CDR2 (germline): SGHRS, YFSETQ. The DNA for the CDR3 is TGCGCCAGCAGCGAGGGATTTTATGGCTACACCTTC. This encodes CASSEGFYGYTF.

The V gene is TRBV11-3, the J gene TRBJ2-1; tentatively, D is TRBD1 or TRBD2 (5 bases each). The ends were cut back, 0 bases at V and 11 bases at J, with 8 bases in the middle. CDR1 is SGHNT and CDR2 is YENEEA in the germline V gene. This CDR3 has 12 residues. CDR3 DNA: TGTGCCAGCAGCTTAGATCTGGGACAGCAGTTCTTC. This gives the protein CASSLDLGQQFF.